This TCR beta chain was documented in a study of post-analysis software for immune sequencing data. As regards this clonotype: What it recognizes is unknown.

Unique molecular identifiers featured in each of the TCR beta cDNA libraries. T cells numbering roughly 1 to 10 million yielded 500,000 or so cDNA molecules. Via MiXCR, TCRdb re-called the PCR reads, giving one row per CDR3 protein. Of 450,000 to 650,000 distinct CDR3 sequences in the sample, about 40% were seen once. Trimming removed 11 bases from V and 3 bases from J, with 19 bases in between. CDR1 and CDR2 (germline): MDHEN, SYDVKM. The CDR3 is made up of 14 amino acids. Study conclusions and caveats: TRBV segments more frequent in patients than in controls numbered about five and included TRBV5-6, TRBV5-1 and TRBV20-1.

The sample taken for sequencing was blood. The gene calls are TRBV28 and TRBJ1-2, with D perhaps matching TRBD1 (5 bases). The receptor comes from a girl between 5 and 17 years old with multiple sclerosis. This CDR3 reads CAVGGTALHYGYTF. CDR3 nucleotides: TGTGCCGTTGGGGGGACGGCACTGCACTATGGCTACACCTTC.